This TCR beta chain was sequenced in a study of blood T cell repertoires in COVID-19. Study overall: Both acute and convalescent COVID-19 samples were obtained from the United States, Italy and Spain. T cells, B-cell-depleted T cells, or PBMCs provided the cDNA or gDNA that served as material.

The trim removed 4 bases at V and 2 bases at J, leaving 7 bases unmatched. The germline gives CDR1 SNHLY, CDR2 FYNNEI. This CDR3 comprises 16 residues. Authors' processing steps: The authors estimated nucleated cell counts from reference gene primer amplification. Libraries were prepared by immunoSEQ multiplex PCR; TCRdb keeps only in-frame clonotypes and omits some of them. For V, J and clone size, that table is used; D and trimming come from the DNA. The data contain around 150,000 clones, 84% of them singletons. Sequenced: peripheral blood. This TCR was recovered from a man in his 70s with acute or convalescent COVID-19. The V gene is TRBV2, the J gene TRBJ2-3; 9 positions agree with TRBD1. Here the CDR3 DNA reads TGTGCCAGCAGTGGAAGTACAGGGGGCCCCACAGATACGCAGTATTTT. This codes for CASSGSTGGPTDTQYF. Supplemented by reference TRBV2 and TRBJ2-3, the full variable domain reads EPEVTQTPSHQVTQMGQEVILRCVPISNHLYFYWYRQILGQKVEFLVSFYNNEISEKSEIFDDQFSVERPDGSNFTLKIRSTKLEDSAMYFCASSGSTGGPTDTQYFGPGTRLTVL.